One sample yielded the 21 T cell receptor beta chains listed below, sequenced in a study of shared clonotypes between healthy human individuals. Profiling relied on immunoSEQ multiplex PCR, and the TCRdb table lists in-frame clones only, not all of them. The sample lists some 2,000,000 clones, 85% to 95% seen once, with roughly 0.13% in the top ten. The sequenced material came from naive CD4+ T cells sorted from blood. Subset defined: CD45RA+ positively selected. The receptors stem from a man between 18 and 35 years old in good health.

This clone appeared once. This chain links TRBV5-6 with TRBJ2-3; D is undetermined. The V end was cut by 7 bases, the J end by 1 base, with 10 bases between. The CDR3 consists of 13 residues. Looked up from germline, CDR1 is SGHDT and CDR2 is YYEEEE. In DNA form, the CDR3 reads TGTGCCAGCGCCCGAGCAGGCACAGATACGCAGTATTTT. Translation: CASARAGTDTQYF.

The V gene is TRBV6-1, the J gene TRBJ2-7; the D gene could be TRBD1 or TRBD2 (6 bases each). Per germline, CDR1 MNHNS and CDR2 SASEGT. The V gene lost 4 bases and the J gene lost 6 bases, with 16 bases spanning the gap. The CDR3 covers 14 residues. The CDR3 protein is CASSGQEGLGEQYF. DNA for the CDR3: TGTGCCAGCAGTGGACAGGAGGGTCTGGGCGAGCAGTACTTC.

The chain carries TRBV2 and TRBJ1-2; D is uncertain. Germline values: CDR1 SNHLY, CDR2 FYNNEI. The CDR3 consists of 16 residues. V lost 2 bases and J 3 bases, leaving 16 bases between the germline ends. The CDR3 DNA is TGTGCCAGCAGTGAAAGCAGGCTCTTTGTGTACTATGGCTACACCTTC. It yields the protein CASSESRLFVYYGYTF.

The chain combines TRBV4-2 with TRBJ1-1; D call uncertain. Between the trimmed V and J ends, which lost 1 base and 7 bases, there was a span of 22 bases. The CDR3 is made up of 17 amino acids. Germline V lookup: CDR1 LGHNA, CDR2 YNFKEQ. For the CDR3, the DNA is TGTGCCAGCAGCCAAGTATCGGTTGGGGTGGCCTCTATTGAAGCTTTCTTT. Its protein product is CASSQVSVGVASIEAFF.

V and J are TRBV7-2 and TRBJ2-7, with a possible D match to TRBD2 (6 bases). CDR3 length equals 16 residues. The germline V gene encodes CDR1 SGHTA and CDR2 FQGNSA. Trimming took 5 bases from V and 0 from J, leaving 17 bases between them. CDR3 amino acids: CASSQVGTQSSYEQYF. The CDR3 nucleotides read TGTGCCAGCAGCCAGGTGGGGACTCAGAGCTCCTACGAGCAGTACTTC.

This chain links TRBV18 with TRBJ2-1; weak D call: TRBD1 (6 bases). Germline assignment: CDR1 KGHSH and CDR2 LQKENI. V lost 3 bases, J lost 0 bases, and 15 bases lay in between. The CDR3 sequence is 17 residues long. This CDR3 reads CASSPQQGLSSYNEQFF. Written as DNA, the CDR3 is TGTGCCAGCTCACCGCAACAGGGTTTGAGCTCCTACAATGAGCAGTTCTTC.

This clone was detected once. The rearrangement uses TRBV5-5 and TRBJ1-2; perhaps TRBD1 as D (5 bases). This CDR3 spans 15 amino acids. V was pared by 0 bases and J by 2 bases, with 11 bases between. Germline V lookup: CDR1 SGHKS, CDR2 YYEKEE (reference sequence). For the CDR3, the DNA is TGTGCCAGCAGCTTGGCATTGGGGGGAAACTATGGCTACACCTTC. It translates to CASSLALGGNYGYTF. The whole variable domain, filled in from reference TRBV5-5 and TRBJ1-2, reads DAGVTQSPTHLIKTRGQQVTLRCSPISGHKSVSWYQQVLGQGPQFIFQYYEKEERGRGNFPDRFSARQFPNYSSELNVNALLLGDSALYLCASSLALGGNYGYTFGSGTRLTVV.

This sequence joins TRBV5-6 and TRBJ2-1, with 14 bases aligning to TRBD2. The CDR3 contains 16 residues. The ends lost 0 bases at V and 9 bases at J; junction bases unmatched: 5. CDR1 and CDR2 from the germline V gene are SGHDT and YYEEEE. CDR3 amino acids: CASSLVTGTSGSEQFF. The CDR3 DNA follows: TGTGCCAGCAGCTTGGTGACCGGGACTAGCGGGAGTGAGCAGTTCTTC.

Details on this clone: Other DNA sequences from this sample encode an identical CDR3 as well. The rearrangement uses TRBV11-2 and TRBJ2-2; perhaps D is TRBD1 or TRBD2 (5 bases each). The CDR3 runs to 12 residues. The germline V and J ends were trimmed by 5 bases and 6 bases, with 7 bases remaining between them. From germline, CDR1 is SGHAT and CDR2 FQNNGV. CDR3 coding DNA: TGTGCCAGCAGCCTGGGACCCGGGGAGCTGTTTTTT. Encoded protein: CASSLGPGELFF. Variable domain in full (rest from reference TRBV11-2 and TRBJ2-2): EAGVAQSPRYKIIEKRQSVAFWCNPISGHATLYWYQQILGQGPKLLIQFQNNGVVDDSQLPKDRFSAERLKGVDSTLKIQPAKLEDSAVYLCASSLGPGELFFGEGSRLTVL.

The count of this clone is one. At the DNA level, this CDR3 is encoded by other sequences in the same sample as well. V and J are TRBV2 and TRBJ1-5; a weak D match, TRBD1 (6 bases). In germline, CDR1 is SNHLY, CDR2 FYNNEI. Between the trimmed V and J ends, which lost 4 bases and 5 bases, there was a span of 9 bases. The CDR3 length is 13 residues. The CDR3 spells CASSADSYQPQHF. CDR3 bases: TGTGCCAGCAGTGCGGACAGCTATCAGCCCCAGCATTTT.

The V gene is TRBV28, the J gene TRBJ1-5, with TRBD1 identical over 7 bases. J was trimmed by 0 bases and V by 5 bases; bases with no gene match: 7. CDR3 length: 16 amino acids. Per the germline V gene, CDR1 is MDHEN and CDR2 is SYDVKM. In nucleotides, the CDR3 is TGTGCCAGCAGTCCACGGACAGGAAATAGCAATCAGCCCCAGCATTTT. This sequence encodes CASSPRTGNSNQPQHF.

This clone was recorded once. Other DNA variants within this sample encode the same CDR3. The gene calls are TRBV18 and TRBJ2-3, with 12 nucleotides matching TRBD2. The germline V gene encodes CDR1 KGHSH and CDR2 LQKENI. The CDR3 runs to 16 residues. Trimming at V came to 3 bases and at J to 3 bases, leaving 4 bases not matched to a gene. The CDR3 loop reads CASSPLAGGPTDTQYF. Written as DNA, the CDR3 is TGTGCCAGCTCACCCCTAGCGGGGGGGCCAACAGATACGCAGTATTTT.

The chain combines TRBV7-2 with TRBJ1-2, with D unclear. The V end lost 2 bases, the J end lost 4 bases, and 11 bases lay between the germline ends. Germline CDR1 is SGHTA and CDR2 is FQGNSA. This CDR3 is 14 amino acids long. CDR3 amino acids: CASSLMIQFYGYTF. CDR3 coding DNA: TGTGCCAGCAGCTTAATGATACAGTTCTATGGCTACACCTTC.

The V and J genes are TRBV4-1 and TRBJ2-3; weak D call: TRBD2 (6 bases). There are 16 residues in the CDR3. V was trimmed by 0 bases and J by 1 base, leaving 11 bases between them. Germline-derived CDR1 and CDR2 are MGHRA and YSYEKL. CDR3 loop: CASSQETASGTDTQYF. In nucleotides, the CDR3 is TGCGCCAGCAGCCAAGAAACGGCTAGCGGCACAGATACGCAGTATTTT.

The chain combines TRBV30 with TRBJ1-5, with D uncertain. Germline V gives CDR1 GTSNPN, CDR2 SVGIG (reference sequence). The length of the CDR3 is 14 residues. V was cut by 1 base and J by 0 bases, with 7 bases left in between. The CDR3 loop is CAWSENYSNQPQHF. The CDR3 DNA reads TGTGCCTGGAGTGAGAATTATAGCAATCAGCCCCAGCATTTT.

CDR3 DNA sequence: TGCGCCAGCAGGAGGGCCGCTTCATCCTACGAGCAGTACTTC. It specifies CASRRAASSYEQYF. The J gene is TRBJ2-7, the V gene TRBV5-1; a weak D match, TRBD2 (5 bases). Trimming pared 5 bases from V and 1 base from J, leaving 13 bases between. Germline V lookup: CDR1 SGHRS, CDR2 YFSETQ. This CDR3 contains 14 residues.

The chain carries TRBV5-1 and TRBJ2-1, with a weak D call TRBD2 (5 bases). CDR1 and CDR2 (germline): SGHRS, YFSETQ. The CDR3 runs to 14 residues. Trimming cost V 5 bases and J 0 bases, with 9 bases left between them. CDR3 loop: CASSDGGSYNEQFF. CDR3 DNA: TGCGCCAGCAGTGACGGAGGCTCCTACAATGAGCAGTTCTTC.

The V call is TRBV5-4, the J call TRBJ2-3, with TRBD1 identical over 7 bases. The CDR3 spans 13 residues. V shed 2 bases and J 5 bases; nucleotides not matched to a gene: 2. The germline CDR1 and CDR2 sequences are SGHNT and YYREEE (reference sequence). Here the CDR3 DNA reads TGTGCCAGCAGCTTTCAGGGGGAAGATACGCAGTATTTT. Translated, it gives CASSFQGEDTQYF.

The chain joins TRBV29-1 to TRBJ2-2; possibly TRBD2 for D (6 bases). This CDR3 is 15 amino acids long. Germline V gene lookup returns CDR1 SQVTM and CDR2 ANQGSEA. Trimming took off 6 bases at V and 4 bases at J, with 18 bases between the two ends. Here the CDR3 DNA reads TGCAGCGTGCTGGAGGGCACCCGCGGCACCGGGGAGCTGTTTTTT. It yields the protein CSVLEGTRGTGELFF.

The chain employs TRBV5-1 and TRBJ1-6; 7 bases align to TRBD1. Germline values: CDR1 SGHRS, CDR2 YFSETQ. CDR3 length: 16 amino acids. The ends lost 2 bases at V and 7 bases at J; junction bases unmatched: 9. CDR3 loop: CASSFSTGDLNSPLHF. The DNA for the CDR3 is TGCGCCAGCAGCTTTTCTACAGGGGATCTCAATTCACCCCTCCACTTT.

V usage is TRBV7-9 and J usage is TRBJ2-1; 7 nucleotides line up with TRBD2. CDR1 and CDR2 from the germline V gene are SEHNR and FQNEAQ (reference sequence). The ends lost 3 bases at V and 14 bases at J; junction bases unmatched: 10. The CDR3 loop spans 13 amino acids. CDR3 in DNA: TGTGCCAGCAGCTTGTCGGGGGACTACGTCGAGTTCTTC. Protein: CASSLSGDYVEFF.